One sample yielded the 8 T cell receptor beta chains listed below, sequenced in a study of identical twins. One entry per CDR3 protein results from TCRdb running MiXCR on the 5' RACE reads. Altogether about 500,000 distinct CDR3 sequences are present, around an eighth being singletons, with the ten largest covering 0.98%. This sample was shared with a second study, whose subject was yellow fever vaccine responses in identical twins.

Sequencing input: CD4+ T cells sorted from blood. These receptor sequences come from a woman under 30 in good health.

The rearrangement joins TRBV28 to TRBJ1-6; TRBD1 matches 10 bases. Germline CDR1 and CDR2: MDHEN and SYDVKM. With 5 bases clipped from V and 7 bases from J, the junction kept 5 bases outside the gene matches. The CDR3 covers 15 residues. The CDR3 here is CASSPGTGENSPLHF. The CDR3, as DNA: TGTGCCAGCAGTCCGGGGACAGGGGAGAATTCACCCCTCCACTTT. The variable domain in full, with the rest retrieved from reference TRBV28 and TRBJ1-6, is DVKVTQSSRYLVKRTGEKVFLECVQDMDHENMFWYRQDPGLGLRLIYFSYDVKMKEKGDIPEGYSVSREKKERFSLILESASTNQTSMYLCASSPGTGENSPLHFGNGTRLTVT.

The sample holds a few counts of this clonotype. This chain uses TRBV6-1 with TRBJ2-1; 7 nucleotides align to TRBD2. CDR1 MNHNS and CDR2 SASEGT come from the germline V gene. The CDR3 is 13 amino acids. The J segment lost 5 bases and the V segment lost 8 bases, leaving 6 bases of the junction unmatched. The CDR3 nucleotides are TGTGCCAGCTCGACTAGCAGCCACAATGAGCAGTTCTTC. This codes for CASSTSSHNEQFF.

This clonotype was seen ten or more times. The rearrangement links TRBV30 to TRBJ2-2; D is perhaps TRBD1 (6 bases). V dropped 6 bases and J dropped 0 bases, with 11 bases sitting between them. Germline CDR1 GTSNPN, CDR2 SVGIG (reference sequence). CDR3 length: 14 residues. The CDR3 loop is CACSNRANTGELFF. The CDR3 DNA reads as TGTGCCTGCAGTAACAGGGCGAACACCGGGGAGCTGTTTTTT.

This clonotype came up many times. The genes are TRBV12-3 or TRBV12-4 and TRBJ2-7, with 7 bases lining up with TRBD1. The CDR3 is 13 amino acids. The trim removed 6 bases at V and 4 bases at J, leaving 6 bases unmatched. CDR3 DNA: TGTGCCAGCAGAACAGGGGTGTCTTACGAGCAGTACTTC. It translates to CASRTGVSYEQYF.

This clonotype has just a few counts. This chain connects TRBV24-1 to TRBJ2-1, with D tentatively TRBD1 or TRBD2 (6 bases each). Germline CDR1 KGHDR, CDR2 SFDVKD. V was cut by 4 bases and J by 7 bases, with 19 bases left in between. CDR3 length: 16 residues. Here the CDR3 reads CATSDSLEGGKNEQFF. As DNA, the CDR3 is TGTGCCACCAGTGACTCCTTGGAGGGGGGAAAGAATGAGCAGTTCTTC.

This chain joins TRBV27 and TRBJ1-1; D possibly corresponds to TRBD1 (6 bases). V shed 6 bases and J shed 3 bases, with 14 bases lying between them. Germline V CDR1 and CDR2: MNHEY, SMNVEV (reference sequence). The CDR3 sequence is 14 residues long. CDR3 loop: CASRQQGTYTEAFF. Written as DNA, the CDR3 is TGTGCCAGCAGACAGCAGGGGACGTACACTGAAGCTTTCTTT.

This clonotype appeared a few times. The chain is built from TRBV28 and TRBJ1-1; no firm D call. The CDR3 consists of 15 residues. The ends were cut back, 5 bases at V and 1 base at J, with 14 bases in the middle. The germline V gene encodes CDR1 MDHEN and CDR2 SYDVKM. In DNA, the CDR3 is TGTGCCAGCAGTCTTACCTTGGCCCGGAACACTGAAGCTTTCTTT. It specifies CASSLTLARNTEAFF. Looking up the rest from reference TRBV28 and TRBJ1-1 gives the full variable domain: DVKVTQSSRYLVKRTGEKVFLECVQDMDHENMFWYRQDPGLGLRLIYFSYDVKMKEKGDIPEGYSVSREKKERFSLILESASTNQTSMYLCASSLTLARNTEAFFGQGTRLTVV.

This clonotype was observed a handful of times. The V call is TRBV20-1, the J call TRBJ2-5; D could derive from TRBD1 or TRBD2 (5 bases each). Germline V gene lookup returns CDR1 DFQATT and CDR2 SNEGSKA (reference sequence). Trimming left V 7 bases short and J 4 bases short, with 13 bases between. The CDR3 spans 12 residues. The CDR3 protein is CSGFRGTETQYF. In DNA, the CDR3 is TGCAGTGGGTTCCGGGGCACAGAGACCCAGTACTTC.